One sample yielded the 10 T cell receptor beta chains listed below, sequenced in a study of breast tumors, draining lymph nodes, adjacent tissues. TCRdb re-analysed the multiplex PCR reads in MiXCR, keeping a single row per CDR3 protein. The repertoire holds fewer than 250,000 distinct CDR3 sequences, with around 32% as singletons. The lymph nodes were axillary draining lymph nodes from breast cancer patients. Source material: axillary lymph node tissue. The source of these receptors is a female donor with breast cancer. Some clones in this sample may be carry-over from other donors' samples.

Ten or more counts support this clonotype. This may stem from a read error, because a much larger clone lies one nucleotide away. This chain's CDR3 is CASSRTSGSLQTQHF. CDR3 DNA: TGTGCTAGCAGCCGGACTAGCGGGAGTTTACAGACCCAGCACTTC. This chain links TRBV7-7 with TRBJ2-5, with 13 positions matching TRBD2. Per the germline V gene, CDR1 is SSHAT and CDR2 is FNYEAQ (reference sequence). CDR3 length equals 15 residues.

The sample holds many counts of this clonotype. This chain connects TRBV7-9 to TRBJ1-2; 9 bases line up with TRBD1. CDR1 is SEHNR and CDR2 is FQNEAQ in the germline V gene (reference sequence). With V trimmed by 1 base and J by 5 bases, 5 bases remained unmatched. The CDR3 extends over 15 amino acids. CDR3 sequence reads: CASSLGPTGGYGYTF. In DNA form, the CDR3 reads TGTGCCAGCAGCTTAGGGCCGACAGGGGGGTATGGCTACACCTTC.

This clonotype was found once. This sequence joins TRBV11-2 and TRBJ1-1; 12 nucleotides line up with TRBD1. Trimming at V came to 6 bases and at J to 4 bases, leaving 9 bases not matched to a gene. This CDR3 has 16 residues. Germline CDR1 SGHAT, CDR2 FQNNGV. CDR3 region: CASSLRDRGHRTEAFF. The CDR3 coding sequence is TGTGCCAGCAGTTTAAGGGACAGGGGGCATCGCACTGAAGCTTTCTTT.

This clonotype has just one count. The DNA is omitted, as the CDR3 cannot be located on it reliably, and the CDR3 follows TCRdb's listing. This chain connects TRBV6-2 or TRBV6-3 to TRBJ2-3; TRBD2 was called by the table and not checked on the DNA. Germline CDR1 reads MNHEY; CDR2 reads SVGEGT. The CDR3 region is 21 residues in length, termini included. The CDR3 protein is CASSRGHEQYFGRESTDTQYF.

This clonotype was detected ten times or more. The chain joins TRBV7-9 to TRBJ1-5; no firm D call. Trimming removed 1 base at V and 3 bases at J, with 7 bases between. CDR3 length equals 14 residues. Germline V CDR1 and CDR2: SEHNR, FQNEAQ (reference sequence). The CDR3 loop reads CASSLGAYNQPQHF. The CDR3 nucleotides read TGTGCCAGCAGCTTAGGGGCTTACAATCAGCCCCAGCATTTT.

This clonotype was observed at least ten times. The chain links TRBV7-2 to TRBJ2-7; D gene unclear. The CDR3 contains 14 residues. Germline lookup yields CDR1 SGHTA and CDR2 FQGNSA. The V end lost 4 bases, the J end lost 3 bases, and 13 bases lay between the germline ends. CDR3 DNA: TGTGCCAGCAGCTACGGTGACGGGTACTACGAGCAGTACTTC. Protein product: CASSYGDGYYEQYF.

The V call is TRBV5-6, the J call TRBJ2-5; D perhaps matches TRBD2 (5 bases). Germline loops: CDR1 SGHDT, CDR2 YYEEEE. The ends were cut back, 0 bases at V and 9 bases at J, with 12 bases in the middle. This CDR3 region has 13 residues. The CDR3 reads CASSLGGGAAQYF. In DNA, the CDR3 is TGTGCCAGCAGCTTGGGGGGTGGAGCGGCCCAGTACTTC.

V usage is TRBV6-2 or TRBV6-3 and J usage is TRBJ2-1, with 13 positions matching TRBD2. V gave up 6 bases and J gave up 3 bases; unmatched junction bases: 14. The CDR3 has 19 amino acids. Germline V CDR1 and CDR2: MNHEY, SVGEGT. The CDR3 sequence: CASSLPTSGRASYYNEQFF. As DNA, the CDR3 is TGTGCCAGCAGCTTACCAACTAGCGGGAGGGCCTCTTACTACAATGAGCAGTTCTTC.

This clonotype was seen many times. This rearrangement joins TRBV27 to TRBJ2-7, with D hard to call. The germline gives CDR1 MNHEY, CDR2 SMNVEV (reference sequence). The CDR3 is made up of 13 amino acids. The ends were cut back, 3 bases at V and 2 bases at J, with 8 bases in the middle. DNA of the CDR3: TGTGCCAGCAGTTTCACAGAAACCTACGAGCAGTACTTC. It encodes CASSFTETYEQYF.

The rearrangement links TRBV11-2 to TRBJ2-3, with 9 nucleotides matching TRBD1. Germline V lookup: CDR1 SGHAT, CDR2 FQNNGV. The J segment lost 14 bases and the V segment lost 5 bases, leaving 8 bases of the junction unmatched. CDR3 length: 12 residues. The CDR3 sequence: CASSDTGGYWYF. For the CDR3, the DNA is TGTGCCAGCAGCGACACAGGGGGCTATTGGTATTTT.